A selection of T cell receptor beta chains follows, all from one sample in a study of blood T cell repertoires in COVID-19. Assay used: immunoSEQ multiplex PCR; TCRdb lists only in-frame clones, some missing. This table has approximately 320,000 clones, under 95% appearing once. The sample consisted of PBMCs or T cells enriched from blood (not recorded which). Source of these receptors: a man aged 55 to 70 who had recovered from COVID-19. Both conserved end residues are part of each CDR3. A D gene is named only where the DNA matches it firmly. Not every row has a clone size; where given, it reads once, few, many or a size class.

d_call: TRBD2
clone_size: once
j_call: TRBJ2-1
v_call: TRBV19
cdr3_nt: TGTGCCAGTAGTAATCCCCGGGGTAGCGGGAGTCGTGATGAGCAGTTCTTC
cdr3_aa: CASSNPRGSGSRDEQFF

d_call: .
clone_size: once
j_call: TRBJ1-5
v_call: TRBV7-2
cdr3_nt: TGTGCCAGCAGCCCAGGACATCTTAGCAATCAGCCCCAGCATTTT
cdr3_aa: CASSPGHLSNQPQHF

d_call: TRBD2
clone_size: .
j_call: TRBJ2-7
v_call: TRBV27
cdr3_nt: TGTGCCAGCAGTTTTAGCGGGAGGGCCTTCGAGCAGTACTTC
cdr3_aa: CASSFSGRAFEQYF

d_call: .
clone_size: .
j_call: TRBJ2-2
v_call: TRBV18
cdr3_nt: TGTGCCAGCTCACCACGGTCCGGGAACACCGGGGAGCTGTTTTTT
cdr3_aa: CASSPRSGNTGELFF

d_call: TRBD1
clone_size: .
j_call: TRBJ1-1
v_call: TRBV5-1
cdr3_nt: TGCGCCAGCAGCCACGGGACAGAGGTCACTGAAGCTTTCTTT
cdr3_aa: CASSHGTEVTEAFF

d_call: .
clone_size: .
j_call: TRBJ2-1
v_call: TRBV27
cdr3_nt: TGTGCCAGCAGTTTAGGTCGCGGGCGAGATAATGAGCAGTTCTTC
cdr3_aa: CASSLGRGRDNEQFF

d_call: .
clone_size: .
j_call: TRBJ2-3
v_call: TRBV7-2
cdr3_nt: TGTGCCAGCAGCTTAGAGCCTACTAGCACAGATACGCAGTATTTT
cdr3_aa: CASSLEPTSTDTQYF

d_call: TRBD1
clone_size: .
j_call: TRBJ1-2
v_call: TRBV6-5
cdr3_nt: TGTGCCAGCAGTTACTCGACCAGACAGGGGACTGGCTACACCTTC
cdr3_aa: CASSYSTRQGTGYTF

d_call: .
clone_size: .
j_call: TRBJ1-2
v_call: TRBV5-4
cdr3_nt: TGTGCCAGCAGCTTGGGGGCCCACTATGGCTACACCTTC
cdr3_aa: CASSLGAHYGYTF

d_call: TRBD2
clone_size: .
j_call: TRBJ2-1
v_call: TRBV6-4
cdr3_nt: TGTGCCAGCAGTGACCTAGCGGGGGGCTACAATGAGCAGTTCTTC
cdr3_aa: CASSDLAGGYNEQFF

d_call: .
clone_size: .
j_call: TRBJ1-3
v_call: TRBV25-1
cdr3_nt: TGTGCCAGCAGTGAATATTGGGGGCCTGGAAACACCATATATTTT
cdr3_aa: CASSEYWGPGNTIYF

d_call: TRBD1
clone_size: .
j_call: TRBJ1-1
v_call: TRBV19
cdr3_nt: TGTGCCAGTAGTTTGACAGGGACAATGAACACTGAAGCTTTCTTT
cdr3_aa: CASSLTGTMNTEAFF

d_call: .
clone_size: .
j_call: TRBJ2-5
v_call: TRBV18
cdr3_nt: TGTGCCAGCTCATCACTACCGAGACAGGAGACCCAGTACTTC
cdr3_aa: CASSSLPRQETQYF

d_call: TRBD1
clone_size: .
j_call: TRBJ1-5
v_call: TRBV24-1
cdr3_nt: TGTGCCACCAGTGATCCGGGACAGGGATCACAGCCCCAGCATTTT
cdr3_aa: CATSDPGQGSQPQHF

d_call: .
clone_size: .
j_call: TRBJ1-2
v_call: TRBV30
cdr3_nt: TGTGCCTGGAGTGTACAGGGCCGACACTTC
cdr3_aa: CAWSVQGRHF

d_call: TRBD2
clone_size: once
j_call: TRBJ2-3
v_call: TRBV5-4
cdr3_nt: TGTGCCAGCAGCTTCGGCGGGAGGTCTACAGATACGCAGTATTTT
cdr3_aa: CASSFGGRSTDTQYF

d_call: TRBD1
clone_size: .
j_call: TRBJ2-5
v_call: TRBV11-2
cdr3_nt: TGTGCCAGCAGCTTGGCAGGGGGCGGGGAGACCCAGTACTTC
cdr3_aa: CASSLAGGGETQYF

d_call: TRBD2
clone_size: .
j_call: TRBJ2-7
v_call: TRBV6-1
cdr3_nt: TGTGCCAGCAGTGAATTTCAGCTAGCGGGAGTAAGCGAGCAGTACTTC
cdr3_aa: CASSEFQLAGVSEQYF

d_call: .
clone_size: .
j_call: TRBJ1-5
v_call: TRBV30
cdr3_nt: TGTGCCTGGGCAGGGGATAGCAATCAGCCCCAGCATTTT
cdr3_aa: CAWAGDSNQPQHF

d_call: TRBD2
clone_size: .
j_call: TRBJ2-7
v_call: TRBV6-2/TRBV6-3
cdr3_nt: TGTGCCAGCAGTCAGCCACTGGGGAGGGACGAGCAGTACTTC
cdr3_aa: CASSQPLGRDEQYF

d_call: .
clone_size: .
j_call: TRBJ2-5
v_call: TRBV5-4
cdr3_nt: TGTGCCAGCAGCTATAGGGGAAAAGAGACCCAGTACTTC
cdr3_aa: CASSYRGKETQYF

d_call: .
clone_size: .
j_call: TRBJ2-1
v_call: TRBV29-1
cdr3_nt: TGCAGCGTTGAACAGGTTCGTGGGTACAATGAGCAGTTCTTC
cdr3_aa: CSVEQVRGYNEQFF

d_call: .
clone_size: .
j_call: TRBJ2-5
v_call: TRBV29-1
cdr3_nt: TGCAGCGTTACTCAGGGGTATCGTGAGACCCAGTACTTC
cdr3_aa: CSVTQGYRETQYF

d_call: TRBD1
clone_size: .
j_call: TRBJ1-1
v_call: TRBV6-1
cdr3_nt: TGTGCCAGCAAGAGGGACAGGGCAGGGAACACTGAAGCTTTCTTT
cdr3_aa: CASKRDRAGNTEAFF

d_call: TRBD1
clone_size: .
j_call: TRBJ1-4
v_call: TRBV4-3
cdr3_nt: TGCGCCAGCAGCCAAAACCCCATGACAGGGGGCCGGTATGAAAAACTGTTTTTT
cdr3_aa: CASSQNPMTGGRYEKLFF

d_call: TRBD2
clone_size: .
j_call: TRBJ2-1
v_call: TRBV18
cdr3_nt: TGTGCCAGCTCACTACTAGCGGGAGGGTACAATGAGCAGTTCTTC
cdr3_aa: CASSLLAGGYNEQFF

d_call: TRBD1
clone_size: .
j_call: TRBJ1-5
v_call: TRBV24-1
cdr3_nt: TGTGCCACCGCACGTGAGGGACAGGGCAATCAGCCCCAGCATTTT
cdr3_aa: CATAREGQGNQPQHF

d_call: TRBD2
clone_size: few
j_call: TRBJ2-2
v_call: TRBV7-9
cdr3_nt: TGTGCCAGCAGAATAGCGGGAGGGCCAATAACCGGGGAGCTGTTTTTT
cdr3_aa: CASRIAGGPITGELFF

d_call: TRBD1
clone_size: .
j_call: TRBJ2-7
v_call: TRBV13
cdr3_nt: TGTGCCAGCAGTTTACGGGACAGGGTCCACGAGCAGTACTTC
cdr3_aa: CASSLRDRVHEQYF

d_call: .
clone_size: once
j_call: TRBJ1-6
v_call: TRBV6-5
cdr3_nt: TGTGCCAGCAGTCCCCCGGGGGTAGGAAATTCACCCCTCCACTTT
cdr3_aa: CASSPPGVGNSPLHF

d_call: TRBD1
clone_size: .
j_call: TRBJ1-1
v_call: TRBV30
cdr3_nt: TGTGCCTGGAGTCCGAGGGGGCTGAAGAACACTGAAGCTTTCTTT
cdr3_aa: CAWSPRGLKNTEAFF

d_call: .
clone_size: .
j_call: TRBJ1-3
v_call: TRBV23-1
cdr3_nt: TGCGCCAGCAGACTAACAGGGCCTGGAAACACCATATATTTT
cdr3_aa: CASRLTGPGNTIYF

d_call: TRBD2
clone_size: .
j_call: TRBJ2-3
v_call: TRBV3-1/TRBV3-2
cdr3_nt: TGTGCCAGCAGCCAACCTAGCGGGGCCGGATATACGCAGTATTTT
cdr3_aa: CASSQPSGAGYTQYF

d_call: .
clone_size: .
j_call: TRBJ1-2
v_call: TRBV4-1
cdr3_nt: TGCGCCAGCAGCCAAGATAAATGGGGCAGGGGCTACACCTTC
cdr3_aa: CASSQDKWGRGYTF

d_call: .
clone_size: .
j_call: TRBJ1-1
v_call: TRBV30
cdr3_nt: TGTGCCTGGAGAAGGGGGAGGAACACTGAAGCTTTCTTT
cdr3_aa: CAWRRGRNTEAFF

d_call: TRBD2
clone_size: .
j_call: TRBJ2-1
v_call: TRBV7-9
cdr3_nt: TGTGCCAGCAACCCTAGCGGGAGTCCCCCCAATGAGCAGTTCTTC
cdr3_aa: CASNPSGSPPNEQFF

d_call: .
clone_size: .
j_call: TRBJ2-5
v_call: TRBV3-1/TRBV3-2
cdr3_nt: TGTGCCAGCAGCCAAGGTAGCGGGACAGAAGAAGAGACCCAGTACTTC
cdr3_aa: CASSQGSGTEEETQYF

d_call: .
clone_size: .
j_call: TRBJ1-2
v_call: TRBV3-1/TRBV3-2
cdr3_nt: TGTGCCAGCAGCCAAGATCCAGTTGGCTACACCTTC
cdr3_aa: CASSQDPVGYTF

d_call: TRBD1
clone_size: .
j_call: TRBJ1-4
v_call: TRBV7-6
cdr3_nt: TGTGCCAGCAGCTTAGCACAGGGGGCGGTGGGCGAAAAACTGTTTTTT
cdr3_aa: CASSLAQGAVGEKLFF

d_call: .
clone_size: .
j_call: TRBJ1-4
v_call: TRBV18
cdr3_nt: TGTGCCAGCTCACCGAATCCCCTAGGGGCAACTAATGAAAAACTGTTTTTT
cdr3_aa: CASSPNPLGATNEKLFF

d_call: .
clone_size: once
j_call: TRBJ1-4
v_call: TRBV4-3
cdr3_nt: TGCGCCAGCAGTGGGGGGTTTGGTGCAACTAATGAAAAACTGTTTTTT
cdr3_aa: CASSGGFGATNEKLFF

d_call: .
clone_size: few
j_call: TRBJ1-2
v_call: TRBV11-2
cdr3_nt: TGTGCCAGCAGCCAAGCCGGGCGGGCCTATGGCTACACCTTC
cdr3_aa: CASSQAGRAYGYTF

d_call: .
clone_size: .
j_call: TRBJ2-5
v_call: TRBV5-8
cdr3_nt: TGTGCCAGCAGCTTGGGAAACGGGAACACGGAGACCCAGTACTTC
cdr3_aa: CASSLGNGNTETQYF

d_call: .
clone_size: few
j_call: TRBJ2-3
v_call: TRBV20-1
cdr3_nt: TGCAGTGCCCCCAGGGGTCCCATCGGGTATTTT
cdr3_aa: CSAPRGPIGYF

d_call: .
clone_size: .
j_call: TRBJ2-5
v_call: TRBV5-1
cdr3_nt: TGCGCCAGCACACCGGAGGCGGGGGCCCCGGGGAGCCAGTACTTC
cdr3_aa: CASTPEAGAPGSQYF

d_call: .
clone_size: once
j_call: TRBJ1-1
v_call: TRBV5-1
cdr3_nt: TGCGCCCGCAGCCCGGGTGGGGGGGTCCTTACGAACACTGAAGCTTTCTTT
cdr3_aa: CARSPGGGVLTNTEAFF

d_call: TRBD1
clone_size: few
j_call: TRBJ1-1
v_call: TRBV28
cdr3_nt: TGTGCCAGCAGTTTTACAGGGGGCAGGACTGAAGCTTTCTTT
cdr3_aa: CASSFTGGRTEAFF

d_call: .
clone_size: .
j_call: TRBJ2-7
v_call: TRBV7-2
cdr3_nt: TGTGCCAGCAGCCTCACAGGATATGAGCAGTACTTC
cdr3_aa: CASSLTGYEQYF

d_call: .
clone_size: .
j_call: TRBJ2-7
v_call: TRBV14
cdr3_nt: TGTGCCAGCAGCCAAGATAGGTTAGCGCAGTACTTC
cdr3_aa: CASSQDRLAQYF

d_call: TRBD1
clone_size: .
j_call: TRBJ2-2
v_call: TRBV6-4
cdr3_nt: TGTGCCAGCGCTCCCAGGGCAGGGGGCCGTACCGGGGAGCTGTTTTTT
cdr3_aa: CASAPRAGGRTGELFF